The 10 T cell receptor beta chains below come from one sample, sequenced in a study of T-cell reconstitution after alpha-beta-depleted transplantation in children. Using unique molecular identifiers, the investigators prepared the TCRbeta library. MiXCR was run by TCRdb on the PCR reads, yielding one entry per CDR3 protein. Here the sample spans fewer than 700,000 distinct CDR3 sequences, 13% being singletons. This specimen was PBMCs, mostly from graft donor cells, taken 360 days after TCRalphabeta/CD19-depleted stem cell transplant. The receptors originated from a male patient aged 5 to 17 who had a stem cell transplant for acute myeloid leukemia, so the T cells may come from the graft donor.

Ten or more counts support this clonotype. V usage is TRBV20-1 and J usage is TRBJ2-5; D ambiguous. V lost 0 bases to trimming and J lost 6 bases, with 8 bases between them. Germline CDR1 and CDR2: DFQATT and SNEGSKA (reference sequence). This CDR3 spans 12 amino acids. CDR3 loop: CSARDRPKTQYF. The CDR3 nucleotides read TGCAGTGCTAGAGATCGTCCCAAGACCCAGTACTTC.

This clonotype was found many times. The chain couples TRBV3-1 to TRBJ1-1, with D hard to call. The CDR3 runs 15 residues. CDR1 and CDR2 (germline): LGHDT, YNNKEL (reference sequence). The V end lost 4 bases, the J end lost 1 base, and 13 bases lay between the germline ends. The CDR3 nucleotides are TGTGCCAGCAGCCTGTTTAATGGTGAGAACACTGAAGCTTTCTTT. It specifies CASSLFNGENTEAFF. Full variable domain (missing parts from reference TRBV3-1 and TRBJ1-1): DTAVSQTPKYLVTQMGNDKSIKCEQNLGHDTMYWYKQDSKKFLKIMFSYNNKELIINETVPNRFSPKSPDKAHLNLHINSLELGDSAVYFCASSLFNGENTEAFFGQGTRLTVV.

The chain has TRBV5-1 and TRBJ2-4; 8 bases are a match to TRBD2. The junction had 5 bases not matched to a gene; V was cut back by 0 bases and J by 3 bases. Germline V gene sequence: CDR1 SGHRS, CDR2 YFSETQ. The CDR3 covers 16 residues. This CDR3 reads CASSLVTSVDKNIQYF. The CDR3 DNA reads TGCGCCAGCAGCTTGGTGACTAGCGTAGACAAAAACATTCAGTACTTC.

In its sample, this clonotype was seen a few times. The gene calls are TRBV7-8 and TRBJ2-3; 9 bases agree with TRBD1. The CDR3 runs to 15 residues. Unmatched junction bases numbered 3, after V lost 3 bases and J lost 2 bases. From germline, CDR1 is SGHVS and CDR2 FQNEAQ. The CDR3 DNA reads TGTGCCAGCAGCTTGGGACAGGGTGACACAGATACGCAGTATTTT. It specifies CASSLGQGDTDTQYF. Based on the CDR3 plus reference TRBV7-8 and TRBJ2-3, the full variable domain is GAGVSQSPRYKVAKRGQDVALRCDPISGHVSLFWYQQALGQGPEFLTYFQNEAQLDKSGLPSDRFFAERPEGSVSTLKIQRTQQEDSAVYLCASSLGQGDTDTQYFGPGTRLTVL.

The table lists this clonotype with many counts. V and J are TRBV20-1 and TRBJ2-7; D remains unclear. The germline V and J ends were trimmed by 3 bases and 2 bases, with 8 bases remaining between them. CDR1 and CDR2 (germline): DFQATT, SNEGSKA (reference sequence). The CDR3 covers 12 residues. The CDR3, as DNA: TGCAGTGCTAGTCCTCCGACCTACGAGCAGTACTTC. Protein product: CSASPPTYEQYF.

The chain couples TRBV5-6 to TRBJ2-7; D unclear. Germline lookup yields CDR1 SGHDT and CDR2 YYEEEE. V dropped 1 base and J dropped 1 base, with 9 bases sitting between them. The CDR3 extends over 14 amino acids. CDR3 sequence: CASSLSGWSYEQYF. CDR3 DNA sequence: TGTGCCAGCAGCTTGTCAGGTTGGTCCTACGAGCAGTACTTC.

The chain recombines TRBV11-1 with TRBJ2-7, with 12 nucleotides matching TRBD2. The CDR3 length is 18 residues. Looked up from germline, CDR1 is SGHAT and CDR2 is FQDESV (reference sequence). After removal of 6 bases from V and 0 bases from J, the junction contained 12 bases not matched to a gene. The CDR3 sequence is CASSVGHATSGSSYEQYF. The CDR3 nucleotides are TGTGCCAGCAGTGTGGGACACGCGACTAGCGGGAGCTCCTACGAGCAGTACTTC. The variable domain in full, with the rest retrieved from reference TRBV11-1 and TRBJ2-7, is EAEVAQSPRYKITEKSQAVAFWCDPISGHATLYWYRQILGQGPELLVQFQDESVVDDSQLPKDRFSAERLKGVDSTLKIQPAELGDSAMYLCASSVGHATSGSSYEQYFGPGTRLTVT.

The CDR3 DNA reads TGCGCCAGCAGCTGGAGTGGACAGGGCTCGTCGGGGGAGCAGTACTTC. Translation gives CASSWSGQGSSGEQYF. The genes are TRBV5-1 and TRBJ2-7; 8 nucleotides line up with TRBD1. Germline V CDR1 and CDR2: SGHRS, YFSETQ. J lost 7 bases, V lost 3 bases, and 15 bases had no gene match. This CDR3 is 16 amino acids long.

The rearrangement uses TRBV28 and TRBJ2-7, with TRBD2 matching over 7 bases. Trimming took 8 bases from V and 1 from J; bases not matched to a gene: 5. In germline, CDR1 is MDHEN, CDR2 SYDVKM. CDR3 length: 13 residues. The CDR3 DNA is TGTGCCAGCCATGGGGGGGGGTCCTACGAGCAGTACTTC. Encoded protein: CASHGGGSYEQYF.

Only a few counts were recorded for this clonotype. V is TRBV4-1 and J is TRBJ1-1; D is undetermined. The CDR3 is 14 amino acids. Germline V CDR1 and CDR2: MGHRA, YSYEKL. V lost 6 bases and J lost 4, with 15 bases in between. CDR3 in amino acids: CASRLWRLSTEAFF. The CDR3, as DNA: TGCGCCAGCAGACTTTGGCGACTCAGCACTGAAGCTTTCTTT.